These 5 T cell receptor beta chains came from one sample sequenced in a study of T-cell reconstitution after alpha-beta-depleted transplantation in children. Researchers prepared the TCRbeta library using unique molecular identifiers, the study reports. From the PCR reads, TCRdb called clonotypes with MiXCR, one entry per CDR3 protein. The sample consists of 95,000 to 120,000 distinct CDR3 sequences, about 6.5% of them appearing once. Sequencing was performed on PBMCs, mostly from graft donor cells, taken 360 days after TCRalphabeta/CD19-depleted stem cell transplant. These receptors all come from a male patient aged 2-9 years who had a stem cell transplant for acute lymphoblastic leukemia, so the T cells may come from the graft donor.

Ten or more counts support this clonotype. This chain links TRBV7-9 with TRBJ1-1; D is possibly TRBD1 (5 bases). Germline lookup yields CDR1 SEHNR and CDR2 FQNEAQ (reference sequence). The CDR3 has 13 residues. Trimming left V 6 bases short and J 7 bases short, with 15 bases between. CDR3 DNA sequence: TGTGCCAGCAGTTGGCCGGGGGGGGATGAAGCTTTCTTT. This gives the protein CASSWPGGDEAFF.

The table lists this clonotype with many counts. CDR3 coding DNA: TGTGCCAGCAGCTTCCACCCCCGGCGGGGGGGCGATCCCGGGGAGCTGTTTTTT. This gives the protein CASSFHPRRGGDPGELFF. The chain carries TRBV27 and TRBJ2-2; 9 bases line up with TRBD2. The CDR3 consists of 18 residues. Trimming removed 6 bases from V and 6 bases from J; junction bases left unmatched: 17. Per the germline V gene, CDR1 is MNHEY and CDR2 is SMNVEV (reference sequence).

This clonotype was picked up many times. The chain combines TRBV9 with TRBJ2-5; 12 bases map to TRBD2. The CDR3 contains 16 residues. Trimming took 4 bases from V and 5 from J; bases not matched to a gene: 9. Germline values: CDR1 SGDLS, CDR2 YYNGEE. DNA for the CDR3: TGTGCCAGCAGCCCCAGACTAGCGGGAGATTCGGAGACCCAGTACTTC. Encoded protein: CASSPRLAGDSETQYF.

This clonotype was found a few times. This sequence joins TRBV6-2 or TRBV6-3 and TRBJ1-2, with TRBD1 matching 7 bases. Trimming cost V 6 bases and J 4 bases; bases outside gene matches: 11. The CDR3 contains 15 residues. Germline CDR1 reads MNHEY; CDR2 reads SVGEGT. The CDR3, as DNA: TGTGCCAGCAGCGACGACAGGGAATGGTTCTATGGCTACACCTTC. It codes for CASSDDREWFYGYTF.

V gene TRBV6-1 combines with J gene TRBJ2-5; 11 nucleotides match TRBD1. In germline, CDR1 is MNHNS, CDR2 SASEGT. After removal of 7 bases from V and 7 bases from J, the junction contained 8 bases not matched to a gene. This CDR3 comprises 14 residues. The CDR3 here is CASKGQGALGTQYF. Here the CDR3 DNA reads TGTGCCAGCAAAGGACAGGGGGCATTGGGGACCCAGTACTTC.